The sequence of this T cell receptor beta chain was determined in a study of blood T cell repertoires in COVID-19. Study in general: Sample material is recorded as cDNA or gDNA derived from T cells, B-cell-depleted T cells, or PBMCs.

The authors' processing: Reference gene primer amplification gave nucleated cell count estimates. Here immunoSEQ multiplex PCR was the method, and the copy in TCRdb shows in-frame clones only, minus some. V and J calls and clone size are given by that table; D and trimming were obtained from the DNA. The sample carries roughly 21,000 clones, roughly 91% recorded once. With V trimmed by 2 bases and J by 7 bases, 14 bases remained unmatched. The CDR3 contains 16 residues. Per germline, CDR1 SGHDT and CDR2 YYEEEE. The V and J genes are TRBV5-6 and TRBJ2-7; 8 bases agree with TRBD1. The clonotype comes from a man in his sixties or seventies with active COVID-19. Material for sequencing was peripheral blood. The CDR3 DNA sequence: TGTGCCAGCAGCTTAACCCAGGGGGCTGCCGTGGGAGAGCAGTACTTC. Amino acids: CASSLTQGAAVGEQYF.